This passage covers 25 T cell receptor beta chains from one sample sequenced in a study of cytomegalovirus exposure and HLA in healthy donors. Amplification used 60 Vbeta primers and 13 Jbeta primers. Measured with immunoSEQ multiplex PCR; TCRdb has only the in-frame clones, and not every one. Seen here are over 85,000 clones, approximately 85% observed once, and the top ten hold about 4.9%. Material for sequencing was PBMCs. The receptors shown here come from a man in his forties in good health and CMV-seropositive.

The CDR3 DNA reads as TGTGCCACCAGCAGTTATGCAGGGGACACCGGGGAGCTGTTTTTT. Translated: CATSSYAGDTGELFF. The chain carries TRBV15 and TRBJ2-2, with TRBD1 as a possible D gene (6 bases). Deletions cut 3 bases from V and 3 bases from J, with 11 bases between. CDR1 and CDR2 (germline): LNHNV, YYDKDF (reference sequence). This CDR3 has 15 amino acids.

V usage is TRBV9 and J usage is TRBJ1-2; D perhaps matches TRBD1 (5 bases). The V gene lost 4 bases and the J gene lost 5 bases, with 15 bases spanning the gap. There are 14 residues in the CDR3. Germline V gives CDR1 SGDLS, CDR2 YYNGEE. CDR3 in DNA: TGTGCCAGCAGCCCCACCTCTAGGGGTTATGGCTACACCTTC. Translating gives CASSPTSRGYGYTF.

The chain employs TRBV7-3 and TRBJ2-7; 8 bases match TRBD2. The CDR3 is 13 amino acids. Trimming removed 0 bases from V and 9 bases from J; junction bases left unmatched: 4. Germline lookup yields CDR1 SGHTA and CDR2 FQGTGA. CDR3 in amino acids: CASSLTSGEPQYF. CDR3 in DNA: TGTGCCAGCAGCTTAACTAGCGGGGAGCCGCAGTACTTC.

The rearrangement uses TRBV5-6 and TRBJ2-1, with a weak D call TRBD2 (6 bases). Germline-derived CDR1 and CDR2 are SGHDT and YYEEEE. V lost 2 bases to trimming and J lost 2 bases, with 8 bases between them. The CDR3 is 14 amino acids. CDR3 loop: CASSLAGTYNEQFF. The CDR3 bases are TGTGCCAGCAGCTTAGCGGGCACCTACAATGAGCAGTTCTTC.

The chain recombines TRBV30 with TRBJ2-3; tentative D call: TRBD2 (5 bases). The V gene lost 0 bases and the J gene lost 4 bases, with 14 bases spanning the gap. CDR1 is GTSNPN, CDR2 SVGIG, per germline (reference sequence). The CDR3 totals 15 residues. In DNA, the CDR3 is TGTGCCTGGAGTGTACGTGGGAGTTTTGCAGATACGCAGTATTTT. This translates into CAWSVRGSFADTQYF.

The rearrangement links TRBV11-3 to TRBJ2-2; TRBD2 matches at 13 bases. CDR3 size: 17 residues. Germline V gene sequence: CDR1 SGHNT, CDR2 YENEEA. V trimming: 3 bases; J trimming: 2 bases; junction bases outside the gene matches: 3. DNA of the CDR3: TGTGCCAGCAGCTTGGGACTAGCGGGGCCTAACACCGGGGAGCTGTTTTTT. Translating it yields CASSLGLAGPNTGELFF.

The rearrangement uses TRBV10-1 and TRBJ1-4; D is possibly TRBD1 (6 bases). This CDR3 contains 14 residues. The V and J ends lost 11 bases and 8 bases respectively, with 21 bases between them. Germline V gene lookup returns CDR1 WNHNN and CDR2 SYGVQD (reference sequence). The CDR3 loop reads CASARGTGTEKLFF. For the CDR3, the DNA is TGCGCCTCCGCCCGGGGAACAGGGACCGAAAAACTGTTTTTT.

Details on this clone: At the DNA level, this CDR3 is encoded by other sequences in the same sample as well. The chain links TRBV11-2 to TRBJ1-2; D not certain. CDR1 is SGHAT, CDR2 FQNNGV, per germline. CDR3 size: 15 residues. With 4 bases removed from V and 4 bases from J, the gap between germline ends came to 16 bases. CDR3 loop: CASSSVREGGYGYTF. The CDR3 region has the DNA TGTGCCAGCAGCTCAGTCCGGGAGGGTGGCTATGGCTACACCTTC.

CDR3 loop: CASSLTRDSMNTEAFF. Written as DNA, the CDR3 is TGTGCCAGCAGCTTAACGCGGGACAGCATGAACACTGAAGCTTTCTTT. J is TRBJ1-1 and V is TRBV7-3, with 7 bases that match TRBD1. This CDR3 is 16 amino acids long. CDR1 is SGHTA and CDR2 is FQGTGA in the germline V gene. Trimming took 0 bases from V and 0 from J; bases not matched to a gene: 4.

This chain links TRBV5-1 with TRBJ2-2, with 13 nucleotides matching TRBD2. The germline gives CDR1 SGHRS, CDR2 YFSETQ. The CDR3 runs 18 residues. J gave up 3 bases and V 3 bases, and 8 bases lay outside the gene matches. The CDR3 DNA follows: TGCGCCAGCAGCTGGCGGACTAGCGGGAGTTCGGACACCGGGGAGCTGTTTTTT. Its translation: CASSWRTSGSSDTGELFF.

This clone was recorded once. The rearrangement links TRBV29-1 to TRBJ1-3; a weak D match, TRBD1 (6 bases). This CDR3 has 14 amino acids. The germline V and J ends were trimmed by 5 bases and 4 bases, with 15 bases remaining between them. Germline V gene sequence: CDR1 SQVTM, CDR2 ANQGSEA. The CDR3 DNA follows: TGCAGCGTTCTTCGACAGGCTGCAGGAAACACCATATATTTT. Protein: CSVLRQAAGNTIYF.

CDR3 residues: CASSSRSLGYTF. CDR3 DNA: TGTGCCAGCAGTTCCCGATCTCTAGGCTACACCTTC. The rearrangement links TRBV28 to TRBJ1-2; D gene ambiguous. The CDR3 covers 12 residues. V was shortened by 4 bases and J by 8 bases, with 11 bases between the two germline ends. Germline CDR1 MDHEN, CDR2 SYDVKM.

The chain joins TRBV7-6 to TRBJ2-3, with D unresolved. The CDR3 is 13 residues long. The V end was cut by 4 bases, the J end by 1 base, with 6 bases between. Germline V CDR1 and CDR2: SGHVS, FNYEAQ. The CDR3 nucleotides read TGTGCCAGCAGCTCCCCGGGCACAGATACGCAGTATTTT. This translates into CASSSPGTDTQYF.

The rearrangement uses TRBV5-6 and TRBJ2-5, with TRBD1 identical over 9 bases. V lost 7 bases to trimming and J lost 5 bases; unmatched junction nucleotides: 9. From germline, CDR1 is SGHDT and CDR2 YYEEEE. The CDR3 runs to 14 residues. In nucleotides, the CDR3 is TGTGCCAGCGCCAAAACAGGGGGCGCGGAGACCCAGTACTTC. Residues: CASAKTGGAETQYF. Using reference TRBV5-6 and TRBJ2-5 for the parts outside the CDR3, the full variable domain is DAGVTQSPTHLIKTRGQQVTLRCSPKSGHDTVSWYQQALGQGPQFIFQYYEEEERQRGNFPDRFSGHQFPNYSSELNVNALLLGDSALYLCASAKTGGAETQYFGPGTRLLVL.

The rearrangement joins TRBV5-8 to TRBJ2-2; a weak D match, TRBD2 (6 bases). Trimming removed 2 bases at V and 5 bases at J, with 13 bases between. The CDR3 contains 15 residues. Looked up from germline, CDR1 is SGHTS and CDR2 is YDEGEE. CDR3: CASSLASGQTGELFF. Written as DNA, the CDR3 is TGTGCCAGCAGCTTAGCCAGCGGGCAGACCGGGGAGCTGTTTTTT. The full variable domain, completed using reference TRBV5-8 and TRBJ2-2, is EAGVTQSPTHLIKTRGQQATLRCSPISGHTSVYWYQQALGLGLQFLLWYDEGEERNRGNFPPRFSGRQFPNYSSELNVNALELEDSALYLCASSLASGQTGELFFGEGSRLTVL.

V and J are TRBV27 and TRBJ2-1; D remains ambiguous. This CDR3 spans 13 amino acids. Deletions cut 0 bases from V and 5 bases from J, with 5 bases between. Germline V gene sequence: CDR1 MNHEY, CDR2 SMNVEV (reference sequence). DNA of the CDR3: TGTGCCAGCAGTTTATCTAATAACAATGAGCAGTTCTTC. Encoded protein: CASSLSNNNEQFF.

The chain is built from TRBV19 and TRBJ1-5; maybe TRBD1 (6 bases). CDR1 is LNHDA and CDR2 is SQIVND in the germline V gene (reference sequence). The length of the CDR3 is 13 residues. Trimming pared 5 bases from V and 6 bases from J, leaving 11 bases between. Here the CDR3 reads CASSGGWGQPQHF. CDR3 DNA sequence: TGTGCCAGTAGTGGGGGCTGGGGTCAGCCCCAGCATTTT.

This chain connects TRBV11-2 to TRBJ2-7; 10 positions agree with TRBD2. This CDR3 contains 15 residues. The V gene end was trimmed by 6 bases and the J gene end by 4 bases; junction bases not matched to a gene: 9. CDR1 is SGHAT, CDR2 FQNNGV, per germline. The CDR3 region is CASRTGTSESYEQYF. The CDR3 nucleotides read TGTGCCAGCAGGACCGGGACTAGCGAGAGTTACGAGCAGTACTTC.

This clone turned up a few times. This chain's CDR3 is CASKRDLNTEAFF. The CDR3 nucleotides are TGTGCCAGCAAGCGGGACCTGAACACTGAAGCTTTCTTT. The chain uses TRBV5-5 and TRBJ1-1, with D possibly matching TRBD1 (5 bases). Trimming shortened V by 6 bases and J by 0 bases, and 9 bases separated the two germline ends. Germline V CDR1 and CDR2: SGHKS, YYEKEE (reference sequence). CDR3 length: 13 residues.

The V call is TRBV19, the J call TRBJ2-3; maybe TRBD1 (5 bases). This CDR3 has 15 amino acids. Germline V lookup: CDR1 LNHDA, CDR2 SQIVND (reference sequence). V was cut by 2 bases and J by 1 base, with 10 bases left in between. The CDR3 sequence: CASSIRQGRTDTQYF. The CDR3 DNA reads TGTGCCAGTAGTATACGGCAGGGCCGCACAGATACGCAGTATTTT. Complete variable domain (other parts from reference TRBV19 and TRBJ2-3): DGGITQSPKYLFRKEGQNVTLSCEQNLNHDAMYWYRQDPGQGLRLIYYSQIVNDFQKGDIAEGYSVSREKKESFPLTVTSAQKNPTAFYLCASSIRQGRTDTQYFGPGTRLTVL.

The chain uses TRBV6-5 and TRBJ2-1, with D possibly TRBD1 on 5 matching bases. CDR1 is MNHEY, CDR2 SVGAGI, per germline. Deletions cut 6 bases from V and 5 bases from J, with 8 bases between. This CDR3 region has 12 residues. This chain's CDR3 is CASSRQNNEQFF. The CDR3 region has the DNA TGTGCCAGCAGCCGACAGAACAATGAGCAGTTCTTC.

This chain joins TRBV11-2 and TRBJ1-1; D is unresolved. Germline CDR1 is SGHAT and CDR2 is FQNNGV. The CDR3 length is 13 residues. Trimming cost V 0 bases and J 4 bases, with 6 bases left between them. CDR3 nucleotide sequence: TGTGCCAGCAGCTTAGAGTATAGCACTGAAGCTTTCTTT. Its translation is CASSLEYSTEAFF.

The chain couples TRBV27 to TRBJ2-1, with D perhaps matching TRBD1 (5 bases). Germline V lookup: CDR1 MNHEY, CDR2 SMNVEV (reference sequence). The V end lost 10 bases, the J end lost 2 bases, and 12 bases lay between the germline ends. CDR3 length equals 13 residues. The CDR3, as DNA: TGTGCCACCTCAGAAGGGGCCTACAATGAGCAGTTCTTC. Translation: CATSEGAYNEQFF.

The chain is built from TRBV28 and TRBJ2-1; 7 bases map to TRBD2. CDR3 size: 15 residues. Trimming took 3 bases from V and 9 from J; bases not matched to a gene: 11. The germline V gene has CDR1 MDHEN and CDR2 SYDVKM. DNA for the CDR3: TGTGCCAGCAGTTTGAAGGGTTGGATAGCGGGTGAGCAGTTCTTC. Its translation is CASSLKGWIAGEQFF. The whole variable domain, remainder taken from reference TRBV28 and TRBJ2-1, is DVKVTQSSRYLVKRTGEKVFLECVQDMDHENMFWYRQDPGLGLRLIYFSYDVKMKEKGDIPEGYSVSREKKERFSLILESASTNQTSMYLCASSLKGWIAGEQFFGPGTRLTVL.

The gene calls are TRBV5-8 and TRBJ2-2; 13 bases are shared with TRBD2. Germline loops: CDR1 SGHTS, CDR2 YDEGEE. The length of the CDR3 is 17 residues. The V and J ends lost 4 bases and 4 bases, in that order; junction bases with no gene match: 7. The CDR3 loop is CASSLLRTSGSTGELFF. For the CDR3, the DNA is TGTGCCAGCAGCCTACTCCGGACTAGCGGGAGCACCGGGGAGCTGTTTTTT.